This T cell receptor beta chain is drawn from a study of shared clonotypes between healthy human individuals. CD45RA+ naive and CD45RA-negative memory subsets were separated from CD4+ cells. Produced via immunoSEQ multiplex PCR; TCRdb's table is partial and in-frame only. The sample gives a few million clones, 85% to 95% of which show up once; under 0.45% is in the top ten. This CDR3 is built from 15 residues. Unmatched junction bases numbered 8, after V lost 5 bases and J lost 10 bases. The germline gives CDR1 SGHTA, CDR2 FQGTGA. General study points: Among donors, the sharing of clonotypes was expected to be influenced by sequencing depth.

Remarks on this clone: Antigen specificity is unknown. Other DNA sequences of this sample code for an identical CDR3.

The receptor comes from a man between 18 and 29 years old in good health. Some clones in this sample may be carry-over from other donors' samples. Input material: naive CD4+ T cells from PBMCs. Stated subset: CD45RA+ positively selected. This chain connects TRBV7-3 to TRBJ2-1, with 13 positions matching TRBD2. For the CDR3, the DNA is TGTGCCAGCAGCCAAGGACTAGCGGGAGTAGGGGAGCAGTTCTTC. Translating it yields CASSQGLAGVGEQFF.